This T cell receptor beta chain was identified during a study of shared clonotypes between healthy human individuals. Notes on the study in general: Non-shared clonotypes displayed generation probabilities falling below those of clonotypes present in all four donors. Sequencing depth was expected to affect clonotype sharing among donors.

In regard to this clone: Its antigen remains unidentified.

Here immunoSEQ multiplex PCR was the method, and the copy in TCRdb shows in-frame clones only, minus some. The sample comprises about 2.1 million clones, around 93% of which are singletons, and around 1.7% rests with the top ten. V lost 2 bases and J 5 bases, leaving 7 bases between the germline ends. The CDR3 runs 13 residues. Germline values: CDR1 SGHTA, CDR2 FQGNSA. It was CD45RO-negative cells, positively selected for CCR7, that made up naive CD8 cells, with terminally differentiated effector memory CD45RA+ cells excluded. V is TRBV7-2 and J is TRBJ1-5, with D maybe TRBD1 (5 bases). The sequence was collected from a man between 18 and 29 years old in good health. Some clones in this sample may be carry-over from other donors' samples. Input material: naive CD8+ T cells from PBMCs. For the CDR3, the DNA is TGTGCCAGCAGCTTACAGGGAGATCAGCCCCAGCATTTT. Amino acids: CASSLQGDQPQHF.